The 20 T cell receptor beta chains listed next were all sequenced from one sample in a study of coeliac disease. Measured with immunoSEQ multiplex PCR; TCRdb has only the in-frame clones, and not every one. The sample has roughly 4,100 clones; roughly 64% are singletons. The sequenced sample was lymphocytes from the gut lamina propria. The receptors were sampled from a woman aged 25 to 45 without celiac disease.

This clone was seen a handful of times. V gene TRBV28 combines with J gene TRBJ1-2; D is possibly TRBD1 (6 bases). The CDR3 loop spans 13 amino acids. Looked up from germline, CDR1 is MDHEN and CDR2 is SYDVKM. The V end lost 6 bases, the J end lost 2 bases, and 10 bases lay between the germline ends. This CDR3 reads CASRLGQNYGYTF. The CDR3 DNA reads TGTGCCAGCAGACTCGGACAGAACTATGGCTACACCTTC.

The chain recombines TRBV6-4 with TRBJ2-1, with 10 bases fitting TRBD1. CDR3 length: 15 amino acids. J was trimmed by 9 bases and V by 2 bases; bases with no gene match: 7. Per germline, CDR1 MRHNA and CDR2 SNTAGT. The CDR3 nucleotides read TGTGCCAGCAGTGACCAAGACAGGGGGCATAGTGAGCAGTTCTTC. This codes for CASSDQDRGHSEQFF.

The rearrangement links TRBV5-1 to TRBJ1-1; a possible D gene is TRBD1 (5 bases). The CDR3 has 13 amino acids. Between the trimmed V and J ends, which lost 1 base and 6 bases, there was a span of 10 bases. Germline CDR1 and CDR2: SGHRS and YFSETQ. The chain's CDR3 is CASSLQGGSEAFF. The CDR3 DNA reads as TGCGCCAGCAGCTTGCAGGGAGGATCTGAAGCTTTCTTT.

The J gene is TRBJ2-1, the V gene TRBV5-1; 10 bases map to TRBD1. CDR1 and CDR2 (germline): SGHRS, YFSETQ. The CDR3 is made up of 17 amino acids. V lost 4 bases to trimming and J lost 2 bases; unmatched junction nucleotides: 9. CDR3 coding DNA: TGCGCCAGCAGCCTCGCTACCGGGACAGGGGCCTACAATGAGCAGTTCTTC. This encodes CASSLATGTGAYNEQFF.

The chain carries TRBV29-1 and TRBJ1-1; D might be TRBD1 (5 bases). The CDR3 sequence is 12 residues long. The V end was cut by 4 bases, the J end by 7 bases, with 13 bases between. In germline, CDR1 is SQVTM, CDR2 ANQGSEA. CDR3 DNA: TGCAGCGTTGCAGGCCAGGGAATTGAAGCTTTCTTT. Protein sequence: CSVAGQGIEAFF.

V usage is TRBV27 and J usage is TRBJ1-2, with D hard to call. This CDR3 comprises 13 residues. V was clipped by 2 bases and J by 2 bases, with 6 bases between them. CDR1 and CDR2 from the germline V gene are MNHEY and SMNVEV (reference sequence). CDR3 protein: CASSLRENYGYTF. Here the CDR3 DNA reads TGTGCCAGCAGTTTACGGGAAAACTATGGCTACACCTTC.

The rearrangement links TRBV28 to TRBJ2-6; TRBD1 aligns across 9 bases. The CDR3 contains 17 residues. Germline CDR1 is MDHEN and CDR2 is SYDVKM. Losses at the gene ends were 5 bases for V and 0 bases for J; bases not matched to a gene: 5. In DNA form, the CDR3 reads TGTGCCAGCAGTCTACGGACAGGGGCCTCTGGGGCCAACGTCCTGACTTTC. Its translation is CASSLRTGASGANVLTF. Full variable domain (remainder filled in from reference TRBV28 and TRBJ2-6): DVKVTQSSRYLVKRTGEKVFLECVQDMDHENMFWYRQDPGLGLRLIYFSYDVKMKEKGDIPEGYSVSREKKERFSLILESASTNQTSMYLCASSLRTGASGANVLTFGAGSRLTVL.

This clone was detected once. This chain links TRBV6-5 with TRBJ2-1; TRBD2 agrees at 9 bases. This CDR3 region has 16 residues. Germline trimming cut 4 bases from V and 8 bases from J; bases unmatched to any gene: 12. Looked up from germline, CDR1 is MNHEY and CDR2 is SVGAGI. For the CDR3, the DNA is TGTGCCAGCAGTTTTTTAGCGGGGGCCCTTTGGGATGAGCAGTTCTTC. Translating it yields CASSFLAGALWDEQFF.

The gene calls are TRBV28 and TRBJ2-1; 11 bases are a match to TRBD2. This CDR3 comprises 14 residues. The junction had 5 bases not matched to a gene; V was cut back by 7 bases and J by 6 bases. Germline values: CDR1 MDHEN, CDR2 SYDVKM. CDR3 DNA sequence: TGTGCCAGCATTAGCGGGGGGGGGTTCAATGAGCAGTTCTTC. Its protein product is CASISGGGFNEQFF.

In its sample, this clone is medium-sized. J is TRBJ2-5 and V is TRBV5-3; perhaps TRBD1 as D (6 bases). TRBV5-3 is an open reading frame whose function is uncertain. The CDR3 has 13 amino acids. Trimming left V 4 bases short and J 1 base short, with 8 bases between. CDR3 region: CARSRTAQETQYF. As DNA, the CDR3 is TGTGCCAGAAGCAGGACAGCCCAAGAGACCCAGTACTTC.

The V gene is TRBV5-8, the J gene TRBJ1-4; the D gene is possibly TRBD1 (6 bases). The V end was cut by 4 bases, the J end by 5 bases, with 12 bases between. Germline CDR1 SGHTS, CDR2 YDEGEE. The CDR3 is 14 residues long. The CDR3 is CASSPWTANEKLFF. As DNA, the CDR3 is TGTGCCAGCAGCCCTTGGACAGCCAATGAAAAACTGTTTTTT.

This clone was seen only a few times. This chain connects TRBV7-6 to TRBJ1-1; D is ambiguous. Looked up from germline, CDR1 is SGHVS and CDR2 is FNYEAQ. V was pared by 3 bases and J by 4 bases, with 9 bases between. The CDR3 runs 13 residues. The CDR3 sequence: CASSFGGSTEAFF. The CDR3 DNA reads TGTGCCAGCAGCTTCGGCGGGAGCACTGAAGCTTTCTTT.

V gene TRBV30 combines with J gene TRBJ2-3; 9 positions agree with TRBD2. The V gene's germline CDR1 is GTSNPN and CDR2 SVGIG (reference sequence). The CDR3 covers 16 residues. V lost 6 bases, J lost 9 bases, and 19 bases stayed unmatched. CDR3 DNA sequence: TGTGCCTGCCCCCCCCCATCAGCGGGGGGCGCGGGGACGCAGTATTTT. Protein product: CACPPPSAGGAGTQYF. Variable domain in full (rest from reference TRBV30 and TRBJ2-3): SQTIHQWPATLVQPVGSPLSLECTVEGTSNPNLYWYRQAAGRGLQLLFYSVGIGQISSEVPQNLSASRPQDRQFILSSKKLLLSDSGFYLCACPPPSAGGAGTQYFGPGTRLTVL.

V and J are TRBV11-2 and TRBJ1-1; 9 nucleotides line up with TRBD1. The ends lost 5 bases at V and 1 base at J; junction bases unmatched: 11. Germline CDR1 SGHAT, CDR2 FQNNGV. The CDR3 contains 17 residues. This CDR3 is CASSPRPLGQGNTEAFF. CDR3 coding DNA: TGTGCCAGCAGCCCCCGTCCGTTGGGACAGGGGAACACTGAAGCTTTCTTT.

This chain connects TRBV18 to TRBJ1-5; 9 bases agree with TRBD1. The V segment lost 6 bases and the J segment 3 bases; nucleotides outside the gene matches: 6. Germline loops: CDR1 KGHSH, CDR2 LQKENI. This CDR3 is 15 amino acids long. CDR3 sequence (DNA): TGTGCCAGCTCGCAGGGACAGGGAAACAATCAGCCCCAGCATTTT. Translation: CASSQGQGNNQPQHF.

This chain links TRBV7-2 with TRBJ2-5, with 10 bases lining up with TRBD2. Germline V gives CDR1 SGHTA, CDR2 FQGNSA. The trim removed 5 bases at V and 4 bases at J, leaving 4 bases unmatched. This CDR3 has 14 amino acids. CDR3 protein: CASSPAGGRETQYF. CDR3 DNA sequence: TGTGCCAGCAGCCCAGCGGGGGGGCGAGAGACCCAGTACTTC.

This clone is medium-sized (0.01 to 0.1%). V is TRBV20-1 and J is TRBJ1-6, with 7 bases identical to TRBD1. Germline-derived CDR1 and CDR2 are DFQATT and SNEGSKA (reference sequence). The CDR3 contains 11 residues. V lost 1 base and J lost 18; bases outside the gene matches: 6. The CDR3 DNA reads as TGCAGTGCTAGAGGGACAGGAGTCCCCCACTTT. Translated: CSARGTGVPHF.

This chain connects TRBV6-1 to TRBJ2-7, with TRBD1 matching over 8 bases. The CDR3 is made up of 14 amino acids. The J segment lost 4 bases and the V segment lost 4 bases, leaving 6 bases of the junction unmatched. CDR1 and CDR2 from the germline V gene are MNHNS and SASEGT. CDR3 region: CASSAQGVGYEQYF. The CDR3 nucleotides are TGTGCCAGCAGTGCACAGGGGGTTGGGTACGAGCAGTACTTC.

This clone was detected a few times. This rearrangement joins TRBV4-1 to TRBJ2-5; the match to TRBD2 covers 10 bases. The CDR3 extends over 18 amino acids. The germline V gene encodes CDR1 MGHRA and CDR2 YSYEKL. V lost 5 bases, J lost 5 bases, and 17 bases stayed unmatched. The CDR3 reads CASSNRGSGGVLGETQYF. CDR3 sequence (DNA): TGCGCCAGCAGCAATAGAGGGAGCGGGGGGGTACTCGGGGAGACCCAGTACTTC.

The chain carries TRBV7-2 and TRBJ1-2; D is possibly TRBD1 (6 bases). Germline V gene sequence: CDR1 SGHTA, CDR2 FQGNSA. V shed 5 bases and J shed 5 bases, with 15 bases lying between them. CDR3 length: 14 residues. The CDR3 DNA follows: TGTGCCAGCAGCCCGGCGGGGGGGGCGTATGGCTACACCTTC. Translating it yields CASSPAGGAYGYTF.